This T cell receptor beta chain was recovered during a study of shared clonotypes between healthy human individuals. Data came from immunoSEQ multiplex PCR; TCRdb stores just in-frame clones and leaves some out. The repertoire holds about 2.4 million clones, with 93% as singletons. For this clone: The target antigen is unknown.

The study, taken as a whole, reports: Among the subsets, naive ones generally showed larger estimated richness than memory ones. In the sorted subsets, rarefaction showed sequencing was incomplete despite large depth.

The V gene's germline CDR1 is MDHEN and CDR2 SYDVKM. The CDR3 sequence is 15 residues long. Trimming removed 1 base from V and 9 bases from J; junction bases left unmatched: 9. This rearrangement joins TRBV28 to TRBJ2-1; 7 bases fit TRBD2. The sequence was collected from a man aged 18-30 years in good health. Some clones in this sample may be carry-over from other donors' samples. The sample consisted of naive CD4+ T cells from PBMCs. Sample subset: CD45RA+ positively selected. The CDR3 DNA follows: TGTGCCAGCAGTTTATCCGGACTAGTGTACGGTGAGCAGTTCTTC. It translates to CASSLSGLVYGEQFF.